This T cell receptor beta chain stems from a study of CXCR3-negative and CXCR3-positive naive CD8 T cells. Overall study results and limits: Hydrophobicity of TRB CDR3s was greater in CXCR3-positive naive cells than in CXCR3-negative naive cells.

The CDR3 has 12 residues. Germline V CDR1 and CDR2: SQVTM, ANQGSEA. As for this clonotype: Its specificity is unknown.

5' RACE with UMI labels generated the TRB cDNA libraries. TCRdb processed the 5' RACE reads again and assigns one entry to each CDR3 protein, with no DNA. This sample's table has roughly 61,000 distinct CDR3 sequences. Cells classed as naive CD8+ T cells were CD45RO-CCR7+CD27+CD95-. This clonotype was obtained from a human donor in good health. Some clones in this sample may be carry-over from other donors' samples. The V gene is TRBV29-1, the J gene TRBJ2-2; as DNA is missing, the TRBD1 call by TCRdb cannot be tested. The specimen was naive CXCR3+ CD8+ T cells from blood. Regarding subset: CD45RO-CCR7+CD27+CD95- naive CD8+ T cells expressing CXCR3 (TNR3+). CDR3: CSAYRGSGELFF.